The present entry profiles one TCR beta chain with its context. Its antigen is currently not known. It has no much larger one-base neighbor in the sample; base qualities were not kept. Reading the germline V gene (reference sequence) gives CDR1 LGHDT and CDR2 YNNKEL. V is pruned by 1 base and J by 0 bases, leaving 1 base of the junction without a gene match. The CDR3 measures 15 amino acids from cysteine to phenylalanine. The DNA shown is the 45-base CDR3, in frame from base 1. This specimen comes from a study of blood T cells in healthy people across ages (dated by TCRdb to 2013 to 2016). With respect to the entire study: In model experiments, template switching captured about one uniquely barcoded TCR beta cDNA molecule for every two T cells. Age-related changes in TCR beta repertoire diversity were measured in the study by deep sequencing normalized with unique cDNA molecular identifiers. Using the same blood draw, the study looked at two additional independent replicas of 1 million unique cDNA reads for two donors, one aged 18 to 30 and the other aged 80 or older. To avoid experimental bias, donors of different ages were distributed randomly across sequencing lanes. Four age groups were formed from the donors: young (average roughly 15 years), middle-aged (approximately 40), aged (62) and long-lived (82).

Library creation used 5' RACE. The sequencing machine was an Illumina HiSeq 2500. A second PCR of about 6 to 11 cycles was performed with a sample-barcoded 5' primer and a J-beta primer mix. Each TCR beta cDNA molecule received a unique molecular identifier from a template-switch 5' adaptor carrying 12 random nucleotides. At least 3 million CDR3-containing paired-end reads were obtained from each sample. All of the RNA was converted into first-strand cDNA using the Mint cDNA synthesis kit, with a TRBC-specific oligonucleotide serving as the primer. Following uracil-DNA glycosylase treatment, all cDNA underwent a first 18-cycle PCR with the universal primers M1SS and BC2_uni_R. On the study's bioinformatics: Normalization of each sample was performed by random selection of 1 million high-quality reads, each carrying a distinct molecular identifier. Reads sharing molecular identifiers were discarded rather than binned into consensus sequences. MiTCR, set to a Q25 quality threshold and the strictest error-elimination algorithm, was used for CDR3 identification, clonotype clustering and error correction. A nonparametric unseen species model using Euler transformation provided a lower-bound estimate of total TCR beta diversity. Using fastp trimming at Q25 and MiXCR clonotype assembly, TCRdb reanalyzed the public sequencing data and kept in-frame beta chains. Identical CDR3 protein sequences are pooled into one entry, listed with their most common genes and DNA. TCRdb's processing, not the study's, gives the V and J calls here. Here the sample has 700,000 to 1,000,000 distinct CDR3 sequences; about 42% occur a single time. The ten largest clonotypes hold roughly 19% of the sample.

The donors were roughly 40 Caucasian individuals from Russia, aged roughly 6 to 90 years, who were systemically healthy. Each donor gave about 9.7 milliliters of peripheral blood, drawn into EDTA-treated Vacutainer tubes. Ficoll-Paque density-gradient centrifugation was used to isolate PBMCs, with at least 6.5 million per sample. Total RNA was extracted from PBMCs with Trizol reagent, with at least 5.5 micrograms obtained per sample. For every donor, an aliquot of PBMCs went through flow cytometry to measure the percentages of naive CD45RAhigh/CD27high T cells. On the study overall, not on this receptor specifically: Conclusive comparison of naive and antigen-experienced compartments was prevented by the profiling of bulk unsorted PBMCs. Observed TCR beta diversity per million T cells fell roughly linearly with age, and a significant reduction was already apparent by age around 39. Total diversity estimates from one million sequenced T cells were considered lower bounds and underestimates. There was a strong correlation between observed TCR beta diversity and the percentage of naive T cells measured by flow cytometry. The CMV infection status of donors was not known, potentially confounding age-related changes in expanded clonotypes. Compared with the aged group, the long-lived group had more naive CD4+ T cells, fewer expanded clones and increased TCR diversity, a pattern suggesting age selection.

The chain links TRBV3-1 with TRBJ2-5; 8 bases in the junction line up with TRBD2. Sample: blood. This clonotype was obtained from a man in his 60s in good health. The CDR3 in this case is CASSQAGGYQETQYF. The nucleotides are TGTGCCAGCAGCCAAGCGGGGGGGTACCAAGAGACCCAGTACTTC.